One and the same sample provided the 31 T cell receptor beta chains below, sequenced in a study of blood T cell repertoires in COVID-19. Profiling relied on immunoSEQ multiplex PCR, and the TCRdb table lists in-frame clones only, not all of them. The sample contains around 42,000 clones, 80% to 90% of which appear only once. The sample taken for sequencing was peripheral blood. These receptors originate from a man aged 25 to 40 with active or convalescent COVID-19.

This chain uses TRBV5-1 with TRBJ2-5, with 9 bases matching TRBD2. Germline CDR1 is SGHRS and CDR2 is YFSETQ. V lost 0 bases to trimming and J lost 4 bases; unmatched junction nucleotides: 1. CDR3 length: 14 amino acids. The DNA for the CDR3 is TGCGCCAGCAGCTTGGCACTAGCGGGAGAGACCCAGTACTTC. Encoded protein: CASSLALAGETQYF. Full variable domain (remainder filled in from reference TRBV5-1 and TRBJ2-5): KAGVTQTPRYLIKTRGQQVTLSCSPISGHRSVSWYQQTPGQGLQFLFEYFSETQRNKGNFPGRFSGRQFSNSRSEMNVSTLELGDSALYLCASSLALAGETQYFGPGTRLLVL.

The V call is TRBV4-1, the J call TRBJ1-4; 8 bases line up with TRBD1. This CDR3 spans 15 amino acids. In germline, CDR1 is MGHRA, CDR2 YSYEKL. With V trimmed by 4 bases and J by 0 bases, 1 base remained unmatched. The chain's CDR3 is CASSPGQATNEKLFF. The CDR3 DNA is TGCGCCAGCAGCCCGGGACAGGCAACTAATGAAAAACTGTTTTTT.

The V call is TRBV11-3, the J call TRBJ2-1; 13 bases align to TRBD2. Germline CDR1 and CDR2: SGHNT and YENEEA. The CDR3 is 17 residues long. V shed 2 bases and J 6 bases; nucleotides not matched to a gene: 7. The CDR3 DNA reads TGTGCCAGCAGCTTACCTGTACTAGCGGGAGGGCTCAATGAGCAGTTCTTC. This translates into CASSLPVLAGGLNEQFF.

This clone was found a few times. The chain links TRBV9 to TRBJ1-4, with D tentatively TRBD1 (5 bases). V lost 4 bases, J lost 12 bases, and 16 bases lay in between. The CDR3 runs to 13 residues. Germline assignment: CDR1 SGDLS and CDR2 YYNGEE. The CDR3 protein is CASSSQGFGELFF. The CDR3 coding sequence is TGTGCCAGCAGCAGCCAGGGTTTCGGTGAACTGTTTTTT.

This sequence joins TRBV19 and TRBJ2-2, with 9 bases that match TRBD1. This CDR3 is built from 17 residues. Germline assignment: CDR1 LNHDA and CDR2 SQIVND (reference sequence). The V and J ends lost 0 bases and 5 bases, in that order; junction bases with no gene match: 7. The CDR3 DNA is TGTGCCAGTAGTATAGATCATGGGACAGGGAATACCGGGGAGCTGTTTTTT. Amino acid sequence: CASSIDHGTGNTGELFF. The full variable domain, with the rest looked up from reference TRBV19 and TRBJ2-2, is DGGITQSPKYLFRKEGQNVTLSCEQNLNHDAMYWYRQDPGQGLRLIYYSQIVNDFQKGDIAEGYSVSREKKESFPLTVTSAQKNPTAFYLCASSIDHGTGNTGELFFGEGSRLTVL.

The table lists this clone with a few counts. The chain is built from TRBV5-1 and TRBJ2-3; TRBD2 aligns across 7 bases. Germline values: CDR1 SGHRS, CDR2 YFSETQ. The CDR3 is 15 residues long. V was clipped by 0 bases and J by 3 bases; unmatched bases: 4. CDR3 nucleotide sequence: TGCGCCAGCAGCTTGGAGCTAGCGGCAACAGATACGCAGTATTTT. Translating gives CASSLELAATDTQYF.

V usage is TRBV9 and J usage is TRBJ2-1, with a tentative D call TRBD1 (6 bases). The germline V gene has CDR1 SGDLS and CDR2 YYNGEE. The V gene lost 4 bases and the J gene lost 0 bases, with 11 bases spanning the gap. The CDR3 totals 15 residues. The CDR3 bases are TGTGCCAGCAGCCCCGGACAGAGCTCCTACAATGAGCAGTTCTTC. Protein product: CASSPGQSSYNEQFF.

The J gene is TRBJ1-1, the V gene TRBV5-6, with D unclear. This CDR3 is 14 amino acids long. Per the germline V gene, CDR1 is SGHDT and CDR2 is YYEEEE. Trimming shortened V by 0 bases and J by 5 bases, and 11 bases separated the two germline ends. CDR3 nucleotides: TGTGCCAGCAGCTTGGCTGGGTTCGGGACTGAAGCTTTCTTT. Amino acids: CASSLAGFGTEAFF.

The V call is TRBV18, the J call TRBJ1-6; 9 bases agree with TRBD1. The CDR3 is 14 residues long. The ends lost 4 bases at V and 5 bases at J; junction bases unmatched: 0. Germline loops: CDR1 KGHSH, CDR2 LQKENI. CDR3 DNA: TGTGCCAGCTCACGGGACAGGGATAATTCACCCCTCCACTTT. It specifies CASSRDRDNSPLHF.

The chain carries TRBV4-2 and TRBJ1-2; 8 positions agree with TRBD1. V lost 6 bases to trimming and J lost 4 bases; unmatched junction nucleotides: 4. The length of the CDR3 is 13 residues. Germline-derived CDR1 and CDR2 are LGHNA and YNFKEQ. CDR3 DNA sequence: TGTGCCAGCAGACTTACAGGGGGCTATGGCTACACCTTC. Translating gives CASRLTGGYGYTF.

V usage is TRBV15 and J usage is TRBJ1-6; 7 bases are shared with TRBD1. V shed 5 bases and J 2 bases; nucleotides not matched to a gene: 3. In germline, CDR1 is LNHNV, CDR2 YYDKDF (reference sequence). The CDR3 runs to 15 residues. The DNA for the CDR3 is TGTGCCACCAGCCCGGACAGGACCTATAATTCACCCCTCCACTTT. It specifies CATSPDRTYNSPLHF.

In its sample, this clone was seen a few times. This chain uses TRBV24-1 with TRBJ2-5; 8 positions match TRBD1. The V gene's germline CDR1 is KGHDR and CDR2 SFDVKD. The trim removed 4 bases at V and 0 bases at J, leaving 9 bases unmatched. The CDR3 loop spans 17 amino acids. The CDR3 sequence is CATSERRGQAYQETQYF. The CDR3 DNA reads as TGTGCCACCAGTGAGCGGCGGGGACAGGCCTACCAAGAGACCCAGTACTTC.

The chain links TRBV18 to TRBJ2-7; the D is unclear. Germline loops: CDR1 KGHSH, CDR2 LQKENI. Trimming shortened V by 0 bases and J by 0 bases, and 9 bases separated the two germline ends. The CDR3 runs 15 residues. The DNA for the CDR3 is TGTGCCAGCTCACCACCACTGGAGAGCTCCTACGAGCAGTACTTC. Protein: CASSPPLESSYEQYF.

The rearrangement uses TRBV6-5 and TRBJ2-7; 7 bases are a match to TRBD1. Germline V gene sequence: CDR1 MNHEY, CDR2 SVGAGI. The CDR3 covers 13 residues. The V segment lost 4 bases and the J segment 6 bases; nucleotides outside the gene matches: 6. Here the CDR3 reads CASSFEGALEQYV. CDR3 nucleotides: TGTGCCAGCAGTTTTGAGGGGGCACTCGAGCAGTACGTC.

V is TRBV19 and J is TRBJ2-2; D unclear. CDR1 and CDR2 from the germline V gene are LNHDA and SQIVND (reference sequence). The length of the CDR3 is 15 residues. V gave up 1 base and J gave up 0 bases, with 6 bases separating them. The CDR3 sequence: CASSIVTANTGELFF. DNA for the CDR3: TGTGCCAGTAGTATAGTTACGGCGAACACCGGGGAGCTGTTTTTT. The complete variable domain, with remaining parts taken from reference TRBV19 and TRBJ2-2, reads DGGITQSPKYLFRKEGQNVTLSCEQNLNHDAMYWYRQDPGQGLRLIYYSQIVNDFQKGDIAEGYSVSREKKESFPLTVTSAQKNPTAFYLCASSIVTANTGELFFGEGSRLTVL.

V is TRBV14 and J is TRBJ2-1; D is ambiguous. CDR3 length: 14 amino acids. Deletions cut 1 base from V and 4 bases from J, with 8 bases between. Germline V lookup: CDR1 SGHDN, CDR2 FVKESK. This chain's CDR3 is CASSQGRLYNEQFF. CDR3 nucleotides: TGTGCCAGCAGCCAAGGCAGGTTATACAATGAGCAGTTCTTC.

The rearrangement links TRBV4-1 to TRBJ1-4; no clear D gene. Trimming took off 5 bases at V and 4 bases at J, with 14 bases between the two ends. The CDR3 runs to 15 residues. Germline V gives CDR1 MGHRA, CDR2 YSYEKL. This chain's CDR3 is CASSLGGGFNEKLFF. The CDR3 DNA follows: TGCGCCAGCAGCTTAGGAGGCGGATTTAATGAAAAACTGTTTTTT.

The rearrangement links TRBV6-5 to TRBJ1-5, with D perhaps matching TRBD1 (5 bases). The CDR3 is 15 residues long. Deletions cut 6 bases from V and 0 bases from J, with 12 bases between. The germline V gene has CDR1 MNHEY and CDR2 SVGAGI. This CDR3 is CASRGTRSSNQPQHF. CDR3 sequence (DNA): TGTGCCAGCAGGGGGACTAGGTCTAGCAATCAGCCCCAGCATTTT.

V and J are TRBV5-4 and TRBJ2-5; 8 nucleotides line up with TRBD2. CDR1 and CDR2 (germline): SGHNT, YYREEE (reference sequence). CDR3 length equals 18 residues. Unmatched junction bases numbered 15, after V lost 3 bases and J lost 2 bases. CDR3 nucleotides: TGTGCCAGCAGCTCCCCTCCGGGACTAGATGGACGACAAGAGACCCAGTACTTC. Its translation: CASSSPPGLDGRQETQYF.

The chain employs TRBV7-9 and TRBJ1-3, with 7 bases that match TRBD1. CDR1 is SEHNR and CDR2 is FQNEAQ in the germline V gene (reference sequence). The length of the CDR3 is 15 residues. Losses at the gene ends were 5 bases for V and 2 bases for J; bases not matched to a gene: 6. The CDR3 loop reads CASSHGDRAGNTIYF. In DNA, the CDR3 is TGTGCCAGCAGCCACGGGGACAGAGCTGGAAACACCATATATTTT.

The chain uses TRBV6-2 or TRBV6-3 and TRBJ2-5, with D perhaps TRBD2 (5 bases). Per germline, CDR1 MNHEY and CDR2 SVGEGT. The CDR3 consists of 11 residues. V lost 6 bases, J lost 7 bases, and 9 bases lay in between. Written as DNA, the CDR3 is TGTGCCAGCAGCGGAGGAGGGACCCAGTACTTC. As protein: CASSGGGTQYF.

The chain recombines TRBV3-1 (or the pseudogene TRBV3-2) with TRBJ2-3, with unresolved D. V was cut by 1 base and J by 5 bases, with 13 bases left in between. CDR1 LGHDT and CDR2 YNNKEL come from the germline V gene (reference sequence). CDR3 length equals 15 residues. The CDR3 DNA reads TGTGCCAGCAGCCAAGGATCCTTAGTAAAAGATACGCAGTATTTT. Translation gives CASSQGSLVKDTQYF.

For the CDR3, the DNA is TGTGCCAGCAGCGCTGTAGCGGGGGCAAATTCACCCCTCCACTTT. This encodes CASSAVAGANSPLHF. The gene calls are TRBV7-9 and TRBJ1-6; a possible D gene is TRBD1 (6 bases). The CDR3 is 15 amino acids. V lost 5 bases and J lost 7, with 15 bases in between. In germline, CDR1 is SEHNR, CDR2 FQNEAQ (reference sequence).

The V call is TRBV5-6, the J call TRBJ2-7; D may be TRBD1 (5 bases). From germline, CDR1 is SGHDT and CDR2 YYEEEE. The length of the CDR3 is 11 residues. V was cut by 0 bases and J by 7 bases, with 5 bases left in between. The CDR3, as DNA: TGTGCCAGCAGCTTGGACAGGGAGCAGTACTTC. It is translated as CASSLDREQYF.

The chain recombines TRBV18 with TRBJ2-3, with a possible D match to TRBD2 (6 bases). The CDR3 loop spans 17 amino acids. Trimming stripped 0 bases from V and 5 bases from J, with 18 bases between. Germline loops: CDR1 KGHSH, CDR2 LQKENI. Here the CDR3 reads CASSPPMRGSRLDTQYF. Written as DNA, the CDR3 is TGTGCCAGCTCACCACCCATGCGGGGATCGAGGTTAGATACGCAGTATTTT.

CDR3 sequence: CASRIGQGRNTEAFF. The CDR3 DNA reads as TGTGCCAGCAGAATAGGACAGGGAAGGAACACTGAAGCTTTCTTT. The gene calls are TRBV28 and TRBJ1-1; TRBD1 matches at 8 bases. Germline V lookup: CDR1 MDHEN, CDR2 SYDVKM. The V segment lost 6 bases and the J segment 1 base; nucleotides outside the gene matches: 7. The CDR3 runs to 15 residues.

CDR3 protein: CASSRGQGGEKLFF. The CDR3 nucleotides are TGTGCCAGCTCACGTGGACAGGGAGGCGAAAAACTGTTTTTT. The gene calls are TRBV18 and TRBJ1-4; 8 nucleotides align to TRBD1. The CDR3 sequence is 14 residues long. V trimming: 4 bases; J trimming: 8 bases; junction bases outside the gene matches: 6. Germline lookup yields CDR1 KGHSH and CDR2 LQKENI. The full variable domain, its missing parts supplied by reference TRBV18 and TRBJ1-4, is NAGVMQNPRHLVRRRGQEARLRCSPMKGHSHVYWYRQLPEEGLKFMVYLQKENIIDESGMPKERFSAEFPKEGPSILRIQQVVRGDSAAYFCASSRGQGGEKLFFGSGTQLSVL.

This sequence joins TRBV5-4 and TRBJ2-1, with 8 bases matching TRBD1. The CDR3 is 14 amino acids. Germline V gives CDR1 SGHNT, CDR2 YYREEE (reference sequence). Trimming took 2 bases from V and 8 from J; bases not matched to a gene: 6. The chain's CDR3 is CASSFSGGFDEQFF. The CDR3 DNA is TGTGCCAGCAGCTTCTCAGGGGGCTTTGATGAGCAGTTCTTC.

This chain connects TRBV9 to TRBJ1-3, with 7 bases fitting TRBD1. In germline, CDR1 is SGDLS, CDR2 YYNGEE. V shed 3 bases and J 1 base; nucleotides not matched to a gene: 4. The CDR3 spans 15 residues. CDR3 DNA: TGTGCCAGCAGCGACAGGGGCTTTTCTGGAAACACCATATATTTT. Translating gives CASSDRGFSGNTIYF.

This chain connects TRBV5-4 to TRBJ1-1, with TRBD1 as a possible D gene (5 bases). Germline V gives CDR1 SGHNT, CDR2 YYREEE (reference sequence). Trimming removed 4 bases from V and 4 bases from J, with 14 bases in between. The CDR3 loop spans 14 amino acids. The CDR3 sequence: CASSGAIHGTEAFF. For the CDR3, the DNA is TGTGCCAGCAGCGGGGCGATTCACGGCACTGAAGCTTTCTTT.

The rearrangement links TRBV5-1 to TRBJ2-1; 9 nucleotides agree with TRBD1. Germline V CDR1 and CDR2: SGHRS, YFSETQ. The CDR3 is 15 amino acids. The V gene end was trimmed by 0 bases and the J gene end by 4 bases; junction bases not matched to a gene: 2. CDR3 nucleotide sequence: TGCGCCAGCAGCTTGGATGGACAGGGGTACAATGAGCAGTTCTTC. Translation: CASSLDGQGYNEQFF.